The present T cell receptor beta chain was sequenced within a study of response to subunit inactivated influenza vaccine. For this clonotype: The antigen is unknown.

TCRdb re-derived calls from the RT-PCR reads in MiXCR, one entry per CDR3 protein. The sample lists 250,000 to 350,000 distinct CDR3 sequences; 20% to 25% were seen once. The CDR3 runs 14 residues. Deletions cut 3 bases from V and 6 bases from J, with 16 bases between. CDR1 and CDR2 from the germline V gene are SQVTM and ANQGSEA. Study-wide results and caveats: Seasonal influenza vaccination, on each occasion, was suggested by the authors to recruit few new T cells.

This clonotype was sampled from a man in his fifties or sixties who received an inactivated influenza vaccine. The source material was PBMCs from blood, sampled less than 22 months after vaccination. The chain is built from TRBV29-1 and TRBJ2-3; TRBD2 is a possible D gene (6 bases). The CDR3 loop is CSVESGDSFDTQYF. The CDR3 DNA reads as TGCAGCGTTGAGTCGGGGGACTCATTTGATACGCAGTATTTT.